Listed here is a single T cell receptor (beta chain). There are 17 residues in the CDR3. The V gene end was trimmed by 3 bases and the J gene end by 7 bases; junction bases not matched to a gene: 10. Germline V gene lookup returns CDR1 SGHTA and CDR2 FQGNSA. This entry belongs to a study of blood T cell repertoires in COVID-19. Study processing details: Reference gene primers were amplified, and this amplification served to estimate nucleated cell counts. Sequencing used immunoSEQ multiplex PCR; TCRdb keeps in-frame clones, though not all of them. V and J calls and clone size follow that table, whereas D and trimming were derived from the DNA. The top ten hold 1.3% of the sample, which has around 380,000 clones, 70% to 90% seen once. This study enrolled people aged about 18 to 95 from 20 to 25 US geographic areas. Participant reports of clinical history set cohort assignment. Cohort 3 donors counted as recovered after two negative PCRs, clearance, or resolved symptoms.

Sequenced sample: PBMCs or T cells enriched from blood (not recorded which). V and J are TRBV7-2 and TRBJ2-1; TRBD1 matches at 12 bases. This sequence originates from a man aged 30 to 39 who had recovered from COVID-19. The CDR3 coding sequence is TGTGCCAGCAGCTTCTCCCGGGACAGGGGGCTTTGGAATGAGCAGTTCTTC. Translated: CASSFSRDRGLWNEQFF.